The rows below give T cell receptor beta chains drawn from one sample of a study of T cells after yellow fever vaccination. TCRdb independently ran MiXCR on the 5' RACE reads; one entry per CDR3 protein. Among around 310,000 distinct CDR3 sequences, around 4% were seen once, and the ten largest hold about a quarter. Here the sequenced sample was PBMCs, taken on the day of the yellow fever booster vaccination. The source is a man between 18 and 35 years old who received the YFV17D yellow fever vaccine. The conserved cysteine and the conserved F or W are not part of the CDR3 here. The order of the fields is V gene, CDR3 protein.

V gene: TRBV7-2
CDR3 protein: ASSLVRAGGTQETQY

V gene: TRBV4-3
CDR3 protein: ASSQLAGGNYNEQF

V gene: TRBV18
CDR3 protein: ASSQMGGATNEKLF

V gene: TRBV15
CDR3 protein: ATSRDLAGADTQY

V gene: TRBV20-1
CDR3 protein: SARGIGWLAPLH

V gene: TRBV19
CDR3 protein: ASSTNRGGSNQPQH

V gene: TRBV6-4
CDR3 protein: ASSPTGDYNEQF

V gene: TRBV7-8
CDR3 protein: ASSLTRTGRRETQY

V gene: TRBV5-4
CDR3 protein: ASSQAGLIYEQY

V gene: TRBV20-1
CDR3 protein: SAAPGQGSTDTQY

V gene: TRBV7-2
CDR3 protein: ASSGTGTGVYNEQF

V gene: TRBV3-1
CDR3 protein: ASSQNRGYEQY

V gene: TRBV10-2
CDR3 protein: ASSETGGGYT

V gene: TRBV3-1
CDR3 protein: ASSQRPGPYYEQY

V gene: TRBV5-1
CDR3 protein: ASSMGQEITEAF

V gene: TRBV15
CDR3 protein: ATSKGGGLEDTQY

V gene: TRBV10-3
CDR3 protein: AISTPSTEAF

V gene: TRBV20-1
CDR3 protein: SARTLYNEQF